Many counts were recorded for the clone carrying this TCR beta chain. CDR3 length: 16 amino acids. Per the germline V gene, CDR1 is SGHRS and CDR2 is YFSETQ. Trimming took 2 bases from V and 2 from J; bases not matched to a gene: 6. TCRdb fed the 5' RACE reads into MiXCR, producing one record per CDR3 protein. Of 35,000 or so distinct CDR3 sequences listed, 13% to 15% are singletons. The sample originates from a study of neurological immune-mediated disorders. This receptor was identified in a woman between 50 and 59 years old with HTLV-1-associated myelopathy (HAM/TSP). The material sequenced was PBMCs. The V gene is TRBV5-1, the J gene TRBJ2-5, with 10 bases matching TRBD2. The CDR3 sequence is CASSLAGGPRQETQYF. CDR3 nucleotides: TGCGCCAGCAGCTTAGCGGGGGGGCCAAGGCAAGAGACCCAGTACTTC.